These 14 T cell receptor beta chains came from one sample sequenced in a study of cytomegalovirus exposure and HLA in healthy donors. TCRdb keeps only in-frame clones here, not all; method: immunoSEQ multiplex PCR. The data hold some 76,000 clones, with roughly 94% observed a single time. Material for sequencing was PBMCs. These receptors all come from a woman younger than 35 in good health and CMV-seropositive.

CDR3 in amino acids: CASSLSTPGGTEAFF. In DNA, the CDR3 is TGTGCCAGCAGTTTATCGACCCCGGGGGGCACTGAAGCTTTCTTT. The rearrangement joins TRBV27 to TRBJ1-1, with D perhaps matching TRBD1 (5 bases). Per germline, CDR1 MNHEY and CDR2 SMNVEV (reference sequence). CDR3 length: 15 residues. V lost 0 bases and J lost 4, with 12 bases in between.

This chain uses TRBV11-1 with TRBJ1-1; D is unclear. The V end was cut by 3 bases, the J end by 5 bases, with 7 bases between. This CDR3 is 12 amino acids long. The germline V gene encodes CDR1 SGHAT and CDR2 FQDESV (reference sequence). The CDR3 region is CASSFGETEAFF. CDR3 nucleotide sequence: TGTGCCAGCAGCTTCGGGGAAACTGAAGCTTTCTTT.

The chain carries TRBV29-1 and TRBJ2-1; 10 nucleotides line up with TRBD2. The V segment lost 5 bases and the J segment 8 bases; nucleotides outside the gene matches: 6. The CDR3 consists of 13 residues. The germline gives CDR1 SQVTM, CDR2 ANQGSEA. CDR3 nucleotide sequence: TGCAGCGTTATAAGCGGGAGGGTCGATGAGCAGTTCTTC. It is translated as CSVISGRVDEQFF.

The gene calls are TRBV2 and TRBJ1-2; 8 bases agree with TRBD1. The J segment lost 5 bases and the V segment lost 6 bases, leaving 11 bases of the junction unmatched. Germline V CDR1 and CDR2: SNHLY, FYNNEI. This CDR3 is built from 15 residues. CDR3 region: CASRASMTGVYGYTF. The CDR3 DNA reads as TGTGCCAGCAGAGCTAGTATGACAGGGGTATATGGCTACACCTTC. The complete variable domain, with remaining parts taken from reference TRBV2 and TRBJ1-2, reads EPEVTQTPSHQVTQMGQEVILRCVPISNHLYFYWYRQILGQKVEFLVSFYNNEISEKSEIFDDQFSVERPDGSNFTLKIRSTKLEDSAMYFCASRASMTGVYGYTFGSGTRLTVV.

This chain links TRBV6-1 with TRBJ1-4; 7 bases match TRBD1. With V trimmed by 6 bases and J by 4 bases, 8 bases remained unmatched. From germline, CDR1 is MNHNS and CDR2 SASEGT. The CDR3 loop spans 15 amino acids. The CDR3 reads CASRPGQMFNEKLFF. CDR3 nucleotides: TGTGCCAGCAGACCGGGACAGATGTTTAATGAAAAACTGTTTTTT.

The chain employs TRBV7-3 and TRBJ2-7; 7 bases are a match to TRBD2. Trimming cost V 0 bases and J 4 bases; bases outside gene matches: 3. Germline V gene lookup returns CDR1 SGHTA and CDR2 FQGTGA. The CDR3 contains 14 residues. The DNA for the CDR3 is TGTGCCAGCAGCTTAACCGGCGGGAGTTACGAGCAGTACTTC. This sequence encodes CASSLTGGSYEQYF.

This clone was seen a single time. The V gene is TRBV7-2, the J gene TRBJ2-1, with a possible D match to TRBD2 (8 bases). V was shortened by 4 bases and J by 0 bases, with 16 bases between the two germline ends. Germline CDR1 SGHTA, CDR2 FQGNSA. CDR3 length: 17 amino acids. The CDR3 sequence: CASSSPQGTSSYNEQFF. The CDR3 region has the DNA TGTGCCAGCAGCTCACCACAGGGGACTAGCTCCTACAATGAGCAGTTCTTC.

The chain has TRBV7-9 and TRBJ2-7; TRBD2 agrees at 9 bases. The V and J ends lost 5 bases and 2 bases, in that order; junction bases with no gene match: 10. CDR3 length: 16 amino acids. The germline V gene encodes CDR1 SEHNR and CDR2 FQNEAQ (reference sequence). CDR3 region: CASSLPRASGAYEQYF. CDR3 in DNA: TGTGCCAGCAGCCTCCCCCGAGCTAGCGGGGCCTACGAGCAGTACTTC. Filled out from reference TRBV7-9 and TRBJ2-7, the complete variable domain reads DTGVSQNPRHKITKRGQNVTFRCDPISEHNRLYWYRQTLGQGPEFLTYFQNEAQLEKSRLLSDRFSAERPKGSFSTLEIQRTEQGDSAMYLCASSLPRASGAYEQYFGPGTRLTVT.

This sequence joins TRBV4-3 and TRBJ2-2, with 12 bases aligning to TRBD2. J was trimmed by 5 bases and V by 5 bases; bases with no gene match: 9. The CDR3 totals 17 residues. Germline CDR1 is LGHNA and CDR2 is YSLEER. Here the CDR3 DNA reads TGCGCCAGCAGCAACTCCCTAGCGGGGGGGCGTACCGGGGAGCTGTTTTTT. Its protein is CASSNSLAGGRTGELFF.

The genes are TRBV28 and TRBJ1-4; D is unresolved. The CDR3 spans 13 residues. Germline V gene lookup returns CDR1 MDHEN and CDR2 SYDVKM. V lost 6 bases and J 0 bases, leaving 5 bases between the germline ends. CDR3: CASSRSTNEKLFF. CDR3 nucleotides: TGTGCCAGCAGCAGATCAACTAATGAAAAACTGTTTTTT.

The chain links TRBV29-1 to TRBJ2-7; TRBD2 agrees at 9 bases. V was pared by 6 bases and J by 4 bases, with 7 bases of the junction left unmatched. The CDR3 runs 13 residues. Germline V gene lookup returns CDR1 SQVTM and CDR2 ANQGSEA. The DNA of the CDR3 is TGCAGCGTAGGAGCGGGAGGAGGATACGAGCAGTACTTC. Amino acids: CSVGAGGGYEQYF.

The rearrangement links TRBV5-6 to TRBJ1-4; the D gene is possibly TRBD1 (5 bases). The CDR3 length is 16 residues. Per the germline V gene, CDR1 is SGHDT and CDR2 is YYEEEE. Trimming removed 4 bases at V and 5 bases at J, with 18 bases between. CDR3 nucleotides: TGTGCCAGCAGCCATGCTACAGGAGCCCGAAATGAAAAACTGTTTTTT. It is translated as CASSHATGARNEKLFF.

The V call is TRBV7-2, the J call TRBJ2-3, with TRBD2 identical over 9 bases. The V gene's germline CDR1 is SGHTA and CDR2 FQGNSA. The CDR3 is made up of 18 amino acids. V trimming: 3 bases; J trimming: 5 bases; junction bases outside the gene matches: 15. The CDR3 loop is CASSLGASGGFSKDTQYF. Written as DNA, the CDR3 is TGTGCCAGCAGCTTGGGAGCCAGCGGGGGGTTCAGTAAAGATACGCAGTATTTT.

This chain uses TRBV11-3 with TRBJ2-2; the match to TRBD2 covers 7 bases. The CDR3 length is 16 residues. The germline gives CDR1 SGHNT, CDR2 YENEEA. The V segment lost 1 base and the J segment 1 base; nucleotides outside the gene matches: 3. CDR3 protein: CASSLGIAGNTGELFF. DNA for the CDR3: TGTGCCAGCAGCTTAGGGATAGCGGGGAACACCGGGGAGCTGTTTTTT. Looking up the rest from reference TRBV11-3 and TRBJ2-2 gives the full variable domain: EAGVVQSPRYKIIEKKQPVAFWCNPISGHNTLYWYLQNLGQGPELLIRYENEEAVDDSQLPKDRFSAERLKGVDSTLKIQPAELGDSAVYLCASSLGIAGNTGELFFGEGSRLTVL.